This TCR beta chain was documented in a study of regulatory T cells in long-lasting Graves disease. Study findings and constraints: Repertoires from persistent disease leaned toward TRBV28, TRBJ1-2 and TRBJ2-5. Exclusively peripheral blood, rather than thyroid tissue, was studied.

At least ten counts were recorded for this clonotype. Its specificity is not known. The sample's time point: persistent/refractory GD, antithyroid drugs over 5 years with positive TRAb. From PBMCs, RNA was extracted and then used to make the TCR library. A nine-milliliter sample of peripheral blood was drawn into EDTA tubes. According to the study, TCR beta libraries were built with iRepertoire HTBI primers and CDR3-region Arm-PCR. TCRdb re-derived calls from the multiplex PCR reads in MiXCR, one entry per CDR3 protein. The table lists fewer than 450,000 distinct CDR3 sequences, less than 25% of them singletons. V trimming: 5 bases; J trimming: 4 bases; junction bases outside the gene matches: 2. This CDR3 is 12 amino acids long. Germline V gives CDR1 SGHTA, CDR2 FQGNSA.

The V call is TRBV7-2, the J call TRBJ2-7; TRBD1 aligns across 7 bases. This sequence originates from a female donor with Graves disease. The source material was peripheral blood mononuclear cells (PBMCs), sampled when the disease was refractory, from a patient treated with antithyroid drugs. CDR3 sequence: CASSRQGYEQYF. The CDR3 region has the DNA TGTGCCAGCAGCCGACAGGGTTACGAGCAGTACTTC.